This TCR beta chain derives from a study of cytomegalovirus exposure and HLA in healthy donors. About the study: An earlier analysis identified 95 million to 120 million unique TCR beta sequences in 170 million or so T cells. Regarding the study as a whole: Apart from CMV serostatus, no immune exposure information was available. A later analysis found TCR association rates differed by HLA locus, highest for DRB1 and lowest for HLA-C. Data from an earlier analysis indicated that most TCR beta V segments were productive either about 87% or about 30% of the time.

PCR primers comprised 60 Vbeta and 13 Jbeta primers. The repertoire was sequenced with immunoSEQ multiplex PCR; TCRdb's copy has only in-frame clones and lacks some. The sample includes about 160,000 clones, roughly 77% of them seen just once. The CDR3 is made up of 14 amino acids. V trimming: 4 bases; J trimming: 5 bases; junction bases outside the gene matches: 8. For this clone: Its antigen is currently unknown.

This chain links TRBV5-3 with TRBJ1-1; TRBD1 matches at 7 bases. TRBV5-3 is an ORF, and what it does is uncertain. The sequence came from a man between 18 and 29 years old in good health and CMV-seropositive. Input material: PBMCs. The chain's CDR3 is CARSPGQRGTEAFF. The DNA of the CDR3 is TGTGCCAGAAGCCCGGGACAGAGAGGGACTGAAGCTTTCTTT.